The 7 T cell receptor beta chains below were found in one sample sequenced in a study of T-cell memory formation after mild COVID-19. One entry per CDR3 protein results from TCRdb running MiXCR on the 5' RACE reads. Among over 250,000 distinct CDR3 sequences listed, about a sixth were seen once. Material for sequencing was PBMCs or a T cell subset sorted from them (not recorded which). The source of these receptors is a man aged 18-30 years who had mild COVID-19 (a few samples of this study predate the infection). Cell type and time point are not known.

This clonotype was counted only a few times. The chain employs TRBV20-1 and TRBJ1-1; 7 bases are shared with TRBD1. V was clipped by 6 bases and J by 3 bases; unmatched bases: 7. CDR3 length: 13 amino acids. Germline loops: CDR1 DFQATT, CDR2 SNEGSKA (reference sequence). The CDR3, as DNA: TGCAGTGCCCCCTCCCAGGGGGACACTGAAGCTTTCTTT. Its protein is CSAPSQGDTEAFF.

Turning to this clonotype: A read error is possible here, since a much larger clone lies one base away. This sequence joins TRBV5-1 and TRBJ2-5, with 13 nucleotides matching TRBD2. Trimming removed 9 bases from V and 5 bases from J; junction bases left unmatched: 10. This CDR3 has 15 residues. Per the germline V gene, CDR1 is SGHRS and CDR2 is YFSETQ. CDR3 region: CANRRTSGGFETQYF. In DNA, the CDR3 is TGCGCCAACAGGCGGACTAGCGGGGGTTTTGAGACCCAGTACTTC.

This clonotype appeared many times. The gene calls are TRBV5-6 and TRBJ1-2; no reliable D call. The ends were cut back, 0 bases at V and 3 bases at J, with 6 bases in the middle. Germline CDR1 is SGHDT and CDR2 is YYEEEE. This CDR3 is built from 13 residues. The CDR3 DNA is TGTGCCAGCAGCTTGGTGGGGTACTATGGCTACACCTTC. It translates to CASSLVGYYGYTF.

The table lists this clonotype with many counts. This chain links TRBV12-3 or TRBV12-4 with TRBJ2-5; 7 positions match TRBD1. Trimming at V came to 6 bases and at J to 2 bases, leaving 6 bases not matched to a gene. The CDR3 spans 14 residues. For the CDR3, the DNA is TGTGCCAGCAGCACACTGGACAGGCAAGAGACCCAGTACTTC. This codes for CASSTLDRQETQYF.

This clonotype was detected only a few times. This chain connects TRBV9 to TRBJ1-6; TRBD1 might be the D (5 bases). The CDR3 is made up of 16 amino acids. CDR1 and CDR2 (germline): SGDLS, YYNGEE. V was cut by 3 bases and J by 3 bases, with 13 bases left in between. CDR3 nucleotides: TGTGCCAGCAGCGAGGGGTCGGGCGTCTATAATTCACCCCTCCACTTT. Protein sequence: CASSEGSGVYNSPLHF.

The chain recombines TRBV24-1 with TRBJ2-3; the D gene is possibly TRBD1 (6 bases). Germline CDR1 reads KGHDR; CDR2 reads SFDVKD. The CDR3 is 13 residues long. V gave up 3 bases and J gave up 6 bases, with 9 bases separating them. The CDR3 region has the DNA TGTGCCACCAGTGATCTACAGGGCGATACGCAGTATTTT. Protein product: CATSDLQGDTQYF.

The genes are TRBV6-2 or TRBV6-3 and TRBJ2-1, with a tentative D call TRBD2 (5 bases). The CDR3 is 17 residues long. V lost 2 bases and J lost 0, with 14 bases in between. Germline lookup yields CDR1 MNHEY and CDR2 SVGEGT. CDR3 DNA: TGTGCCAGCAGTTACATAGAATTCGGGATCTCCTACAATGAGCAGTTCTTC. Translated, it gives CASSYIEFGISYNEQFF.